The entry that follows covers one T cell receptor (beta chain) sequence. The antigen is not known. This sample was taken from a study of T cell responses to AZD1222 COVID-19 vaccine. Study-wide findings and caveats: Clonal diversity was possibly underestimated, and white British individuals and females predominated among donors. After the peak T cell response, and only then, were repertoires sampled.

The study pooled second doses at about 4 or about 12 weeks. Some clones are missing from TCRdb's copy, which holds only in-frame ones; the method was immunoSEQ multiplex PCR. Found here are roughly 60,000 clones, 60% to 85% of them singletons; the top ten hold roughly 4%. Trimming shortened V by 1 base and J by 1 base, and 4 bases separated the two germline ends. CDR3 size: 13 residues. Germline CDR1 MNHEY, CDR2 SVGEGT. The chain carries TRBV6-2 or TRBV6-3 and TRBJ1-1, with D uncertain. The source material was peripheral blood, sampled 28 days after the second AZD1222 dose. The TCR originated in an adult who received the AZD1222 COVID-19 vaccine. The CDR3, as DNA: TGTGCCAGCAGTTACTTGGGGAACACTGAAGCTTTCTTT. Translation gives CASSYLGNTEAFF.